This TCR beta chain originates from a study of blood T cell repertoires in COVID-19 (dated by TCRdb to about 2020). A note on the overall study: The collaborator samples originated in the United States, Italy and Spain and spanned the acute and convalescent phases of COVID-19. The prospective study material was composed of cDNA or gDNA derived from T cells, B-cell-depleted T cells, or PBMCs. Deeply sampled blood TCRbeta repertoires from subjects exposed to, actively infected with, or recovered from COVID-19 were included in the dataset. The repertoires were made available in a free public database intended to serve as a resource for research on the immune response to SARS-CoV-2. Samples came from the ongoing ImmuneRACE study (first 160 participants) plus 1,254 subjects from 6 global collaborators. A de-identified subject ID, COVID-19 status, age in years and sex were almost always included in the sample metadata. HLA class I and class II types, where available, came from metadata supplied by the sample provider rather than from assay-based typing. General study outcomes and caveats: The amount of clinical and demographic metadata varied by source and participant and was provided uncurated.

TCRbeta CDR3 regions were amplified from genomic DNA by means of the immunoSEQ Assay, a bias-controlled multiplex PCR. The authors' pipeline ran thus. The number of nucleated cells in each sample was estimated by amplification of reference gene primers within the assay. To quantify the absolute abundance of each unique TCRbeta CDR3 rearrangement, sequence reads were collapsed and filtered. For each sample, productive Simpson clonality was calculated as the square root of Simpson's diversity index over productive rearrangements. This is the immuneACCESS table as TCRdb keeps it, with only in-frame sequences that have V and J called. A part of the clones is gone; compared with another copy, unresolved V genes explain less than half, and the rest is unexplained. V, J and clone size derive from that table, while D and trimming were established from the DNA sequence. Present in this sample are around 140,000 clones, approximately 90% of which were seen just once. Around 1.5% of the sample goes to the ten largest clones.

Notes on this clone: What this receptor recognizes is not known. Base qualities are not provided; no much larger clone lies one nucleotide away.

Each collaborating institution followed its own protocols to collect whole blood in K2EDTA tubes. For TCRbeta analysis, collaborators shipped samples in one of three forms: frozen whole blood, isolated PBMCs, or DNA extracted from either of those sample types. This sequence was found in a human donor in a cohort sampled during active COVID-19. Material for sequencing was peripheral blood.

The CDR3 reads as follows: CASSFDSPYEQYF. The DNA sequence reads TGTGCCAGCAGCTTCGACAGCCCATACGAGCAGTACTTC. This chain is built from TRBV7-8 and TRBJ2-7; a tentative D match to TRBD1 spans 5 bases. Deletion took 3 bases off V and 4 bases off J, with a span of 10 bases between the germline ends. Reading from cysteine to phenylalanine, the CDR3 counts 13 amino acids. The read is trimmed to its CDR3 DNA, 39 bases read in frame from base 1. CDR1 and CDR2 are drawn from the germline V gene: SGHVS, FQNEAQ.